This is a list of T cell receptor beta chains from one sample in a study of T cell changes during pregnancy in multiple sclerosis. TCRdb's copy holds only in-frame clones and misses some; the assay was immunoSEQ multiplex PCR. This sample yields 52,000 or so clones, of which approximately 90% are seen a single time; 0.55% to 0.6% belongs to the top ten. The sequenced sample was CD4+ T cells from peripheral blood mononuclear cells, obtained in the first trimester of pregnancy. The receptors stem from a female donor with multiple sclerosis, enrolled in a pregnancy study. Both conserved end residues are part of each CDR3. A D gene is named only where the DNA matches it firmly. Clone size is not always given. Where it is, it says once, few, many or a class for expanded clones.

V gene: TRBV10-1
D gene: NA
clone size: few
J gene: TRBJ1-1
CDR3 protein: CAIPTEKAFF
CDR3 DNA: TGCGCCATCCCGACTGAAAAAGCTTTCTTT

V gene: TRBV21-1
D gene: NA
clone size: NA
J gene: TRBJ1-5
CDR3 protein: CASSKVSDRASLSQPQHF
CDR3 DNA: TGTGCCAGCAGCAAAGTATCGGACAGGGCATCGCTGAGTCAGCCCCAGCATTTT

V gene: TRBV5-4
D gene: NA
clone size: once
J gene: TRBJ2-1
CDR3 protein: CASSLGGITNNEQFF
CDR3 DNA: TGTGCCAGCAGCTTGGGAGGAATAACGAACAATGAGCAGTTCTTC

V gene: TRBV28
D gene: NA
clone size: NA
J gene: TRBJ1-5
CDR3 protein: CASIRDKMQHF
CDR3 DNA: TGTGCCAGCATTAGGGACAAAATGCAGCATTTT

V gene: TRBV11-2
D gene: NA
clone size: NA
J gene: TRBJ2-2
CDR3 protein: CASSLGQFANTGELFF
CDR3 DNA: TGTGCCAGCAGCTTGGGGCAGTTCGCGAACACCGGGGAGCTGTTTTTT

V gene: TRBV7-6
D gene: NA
clone size: NA
J gene: TRBJ1-1
CDR3 protein: CASSSQGNTEAFF
CDR3 DNA: TGTGCCAGCAGCTCCCAGGGTAACACTGAAGCTTTCTTT

V gene: TRBV7-9
D gene: TRBD1
clone size: NA
J gene: TRBJ2-7
CDR3 protein: CASSASGTGTYEQYF
CDR3 DNA: TGTGCCAGCAGCGCCTCCGGGACAGGGACCTACGAGCAGTACTTC

V gene: TRBV29-1
D gene: TRBD1
clone size: NA
J gene: TRBJ1-2
CDR3 protein: CSVDSGGRGLFGYGYTF
CDR3 DNA: TGCAGCGTTGACTCGGGGGGCAGGGGGCTTTTCGGCTATGGCTACACCTTC

V gene: TRBV7-8
D gene: TRBD1
clone size: NA
J gene: TRBJ1-5
CDR3 protein: CASSGQGIDQPQHF
CDR3 DNA: TGTGCCAGCAGCGGACAGGGGATCGATCAGCCCCAGCATTTT

V gene: TRBV19
D gene: TRBD2
clone size: NA
J gene: TRBJ2-2
CDR3 protein: CASSMAIKGGSGELFF
CDR3 DNA: TGTGCCAGTAGTATGGCGATCAAGGGAGGGTCCGGGGAGCTGTTTTTT

V gene: TRBV7-2
D gene: TRBD2
clone size: NA
J gene: TRBJ2-3
CDR3 protein: CASSFDGGAGDTQYF
CDR3 DNA: TGTGCCAGCAGCTTCGACGGGGGGGCGGGGGATACGCAGTATTTT

V gene: TRBV11-3
D gene: TRBD1
clone size: NA
J gene: TRBJ1-2
CDR3 protein: CASSTRGSGGYTF
CDR3 DNA: TGTGCCAGCAGCACCAGGGGGTCGGGTGGCTACACCTTC

V gene: TRBV30
D gene: TRBD1
clone size: once
J gene: TRBJ1-3
CDR3 protein: CAWSVTGVNTIYF
CDR3 DNA: TGTGCCTGGAGTGTAACAGGGGTAAACACCATATATTTT

V gene: TRBV10-1
D gene: TRBD1
clone size: NA
J gene: TRBJ1-2
CDR3 protein: CASMRKTGQVMDGYTF
CDR3 DNA: TGCGCCAGCATGAGGAAAACGGGACAGGTTATGGATGGCTACACCTTC

V gene: TRBV9
D gene: TRBD1
clone size: NA
J gene: TRBJ1-6
CDR3 protein: CASSATGQGGSPLHF
CDR3 DNA: TGTGCCAGCAGCGCGACGGGACAGGGTGGTTCACCCCTCCACTTT

V gene: TRBV30
D gene: TRBD1
clone size: NA
J gene: TRBJ1-5
CDR3 protein: CAWSNNKGQGNQPQHF
CDR3 DNA: TGTGCCTGGAGTAACAACAAGGGACAGGGCAATCAGCCCCAGCATTTT

V gene: TRBV4-2
D gene: TRBD1
clone size: NA
J gene: TRBJ1-3
CDR3 protein: CASSRETGGEGNTIYF
CDR3 DNA: TGTGCCAGCAGCCGAGAGACAGGGGGCGAAGGAAACACCATATATTTT

V gene: TRBV18
D gene: TRBD1
clone size: NA
J gene: TRBJ2-5
CDR3 protein: CASSPGTGVVETQYF
CDR3 DNA: TGTGCCAGCTCACCCGGGACAGGGGTTGTCGAGACCCAGTACTTC

V gene: TRBV7-6
D gene: TRBD2
clone size: NA
J gene: TRBJ2-3
CDR3 protein: CASSAAGGPSGTDTQYF
CDR3 DNA: TGTGCCAGCAGCGCAGCGGGGGGGCCGTCTGGCACAGATACGCAGTATTTT

V gene: TRBV9
D gene: NA
clone size: NA
J gene: TRBJ1-3
CDR3 protein: CASSVAPGKGSGNTIYF
CDR3 DNA: TGTGCCAGCAGCGTAGCCCCTGGGAAGGGGTCTGGAAACACCATATATTTT

V gene: TRBV4-2
D gene: NA
clone size: NA
J gene: TRBJ2-3
CDR3 protein: CASSQDFSASVTDTQYF
CDR3 DNA: TGTGCCAGCAGCCAAGATTTCTCGGCTAGCGTCACAGATACGCAGTATTTT

V gene: TRBV21-1
D gene: NA
clone size: NA
J gene: TRBJ2-2
CDR3 protein: CASSKSGRSAHRNTGELFF
CDR3 DNA: TGTGCCAGCAGCAAATCAGGCAGGTCGGCCCACCGGAACACCGGGGAGCTGTTTTTT

V gene: TRBV5-6
D gene: TRBD1
clone size: NA
J gene: TRBJ1-4
CDR3 protein: CASSLNRGVGTNEKLFF
CDR3 DNA: TGTGCCAGCAGCTTGAACAGGGGAGTAGGAACTAATGAAAAACTGTTTTTT